Each of the 6 T cell receptor beta chains below was sequenced from the same sample in a study of cytotoxic CD8 clonotypes in ibrutinib-treated CLL. The assay was immunoSEQ multiplex PCR, and TCRdb's table has in-frame clones only and misses some. The repertoire has about 89,000 clones, more than 75% of them found once; the top ten carry about 30%. The material sequenced was PBMCs, taken after 12 months of ibrutinib treatment. Every receptor here comes from a human donor with chronic lymphocytic leukemia.

The sample holds a few counts of this clone. The chain couples TRBV27 to TRBJ1-4; D unresolved. V was trimmed by 4 bases and J by 0 bases, leaving 12 bases between them. This CDR3 is built from 16 residues. CDR1 MNHEY and CDR2 SMNVEV come from the germline V gene (reference sequence). The chain's CDR3 is CASSSRPSATNEKLFF. The CDR3 region has the DNA TGTGCCAGCAGTTCGCGCCCGTCCGCAACTAATGAAAAACTGTTTTTT.

The V gene is TRBV2, the J gene TRBJ1-5; D unresolved. There are 15 residues in the CDR3. Looked up from germline, CDR1 is SNHLY and CDR2 is FYNNEI. V was clipped by 6 bases and J by 0 bases, with 12 bases between them. The chain's CDR3 is CASSADINSNQPQHF. The CDR3 coding sequence is TGTGCCAGCAGCGCTGACATAAATAGCAATCAGCCCCAGCATTTT. The whole variable domain, remainder taken from reference TRBV2 and TRBJ1-5, is EPEVTQTPSHQVTQMGQEVILRCVPISNHLYFYWYRQILGQKVEFLVSFYNNEISEKSEIFDDQFSVERPDGSNFTLKIRSTKLEDSAMYFCASSADINSNQPQHFGDGTRLSIL.

The table lists this clone with a few counts. The chain uses TRBV19 and TRBJ1-5; D gene unclear. Per germline, CDR1 LNHDA and CDR2 SQIVND (reference sequence). V dropped 5 bases and J dropped 0 bases, with 5 bases sitting between them. There are 13 residues in the CDR3. CDR3 sequence: CASSAISNQPQHF. CDR3 nucleotide sequence: TGTGCCAGTAGTGCTATTAGCAATCAGCCCCAGCATTTT. Together with reference TRBV19 and TRBJ1-5, the CDR3 gives the full variable domain: DGGITQSPKYLFRKEGQNVTLSCEQNLNHDAMYWYRQDPGQGLRLIYYSQIVNDFQKGDIAEGYSVSREKKESFPLTVTSAQKNPTAFYLCASSAISNQPQHFGDGTRLSIL.

This clone has a single count. The chain joins TRBV7-9 to TRBJ1-1; D unresolved. The CDR3 has 13 residues. The V gene's germline CDR1 is SEHNR and CDR2 FQNEAQ (reference sequence). The germline V and J ends were trimmed by 0 bases and 1 base, with 3 bases remaining between them. The CDR3, as DNA: TGTGCCAGCAGCTTAGCGCCGAACACTGAAGCTTTCTTT. Amino acid sequence: CASSLAPNTEAFF.

The chain links TRBV18 to TRBJ2-7, with D unresolved. The CDR3 length is 13 residues. Between the trimmed V and J ends, which lost 4 bases and 1 base, there was a span of 8 bases. Germline CDR1 is KGHSH and CDR2 is LQKENI. CDR3 DNA: TGTGCCAGCTCACGAAGTGATTCCTACGAGCAGTACTTC. Protein sequence: CASSRSDSYEQYF.

This clone was observed a single time. This same CDR3 is encoded by further DNA sequences in the sample. The CDR3 DNA reads TGTGCCAGCAGCTTAGAGGTGGGTCCCCTCCACTTT. This gives the protein CASSLEVGPLHF. The chain uses TRBV7-2 and TRBJ1-6; D unclear. CDR3 length equals 12 residues. V dropped 1 base and J dropped 13 bases, with 8 bases sitting between them. In germline, CDR1 is SGHTA, CDR2 FQGNSA.